This entry describes one T cell receptor (beta chain). This specimen comes from a study of T cells in Graves' hyperthyroidism and ophthalmopathy. RNA transcripts were the template for amplifying TCR beta CDR3 regions. HTBI primers drove first-round RT-PCR of the TCR CDR3. TCRdb ran MiXCR on the multiplex PCR reads and lists one entry per CDR3 protein. This table holds around 290,000 distinct CDR3 sequences, approximately 17% found once. The ends lost 4 bases at V and 4 bases at J; junction bases unmatched: 9. The CDR3 is made up of 17 amino acids. Germline-derived CDR1 and CDR2 are SGHRS and YFSETQ. The rearrangement links TRBV5-1 to TRBJ2-2, with TRBD1 matching 11 bases. Material: blood. The receptor comes from a woman aged 55-69 years with Graves' ophthalmopathy. The CDR3 nucleotides read TGCGCCAGCAGCAGTGACCCCGGGACAGGGGGCACCGGGGAGCTGTTTTTT. Translated: CASSSDPGTGGTGELFF.